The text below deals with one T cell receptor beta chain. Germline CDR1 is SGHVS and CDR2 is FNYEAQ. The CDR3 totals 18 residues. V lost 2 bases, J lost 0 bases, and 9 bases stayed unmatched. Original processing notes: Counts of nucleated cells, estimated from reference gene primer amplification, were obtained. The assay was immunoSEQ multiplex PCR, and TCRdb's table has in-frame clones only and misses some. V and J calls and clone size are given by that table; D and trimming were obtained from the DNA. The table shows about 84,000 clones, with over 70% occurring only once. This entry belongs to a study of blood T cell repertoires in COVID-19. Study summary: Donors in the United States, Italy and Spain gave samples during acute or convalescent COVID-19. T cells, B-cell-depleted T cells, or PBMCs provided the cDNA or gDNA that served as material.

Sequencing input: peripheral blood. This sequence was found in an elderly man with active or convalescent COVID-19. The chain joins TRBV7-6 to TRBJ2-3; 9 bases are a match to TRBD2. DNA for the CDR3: TGTGCCAGCAGCTTACGGGGGCTAGCGGGGCCTAGCACAGATACGCAGTATTTT. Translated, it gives CASSLRGLAGPSTDTQYF.